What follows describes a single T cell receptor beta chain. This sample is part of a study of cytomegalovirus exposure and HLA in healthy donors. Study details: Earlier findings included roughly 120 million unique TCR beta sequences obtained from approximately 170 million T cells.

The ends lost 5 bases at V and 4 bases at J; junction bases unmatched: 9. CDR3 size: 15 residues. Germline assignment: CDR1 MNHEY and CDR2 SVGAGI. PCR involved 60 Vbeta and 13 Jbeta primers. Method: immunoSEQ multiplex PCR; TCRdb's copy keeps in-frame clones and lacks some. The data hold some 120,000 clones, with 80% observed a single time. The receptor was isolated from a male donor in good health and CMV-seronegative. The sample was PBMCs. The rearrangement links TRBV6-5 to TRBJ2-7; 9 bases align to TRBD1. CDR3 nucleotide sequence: TGTGCCAGCAGTGTTCGGACAGGGGAAAAGTACGAGCAGTACTTC. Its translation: CASSVRTGEKYEQYF.